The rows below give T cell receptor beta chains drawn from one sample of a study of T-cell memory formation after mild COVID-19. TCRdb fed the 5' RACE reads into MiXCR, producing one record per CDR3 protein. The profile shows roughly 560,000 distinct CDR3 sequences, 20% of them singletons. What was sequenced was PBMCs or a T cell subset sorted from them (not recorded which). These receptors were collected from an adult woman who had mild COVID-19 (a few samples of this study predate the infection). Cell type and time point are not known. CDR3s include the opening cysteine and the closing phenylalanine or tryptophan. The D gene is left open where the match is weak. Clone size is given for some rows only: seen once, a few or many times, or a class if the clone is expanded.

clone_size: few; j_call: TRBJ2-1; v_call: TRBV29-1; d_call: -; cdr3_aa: CSVGINEQFF; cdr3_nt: TGCAGCGTTGGGATCAATGAGCAGTTCTTC
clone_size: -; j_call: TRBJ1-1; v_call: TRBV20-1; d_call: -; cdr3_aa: CSARVGPLNTEAFF; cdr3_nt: TGCAGTGCTAGAGTGGGACCCTTGAACACTGAAGCTTTCTTT
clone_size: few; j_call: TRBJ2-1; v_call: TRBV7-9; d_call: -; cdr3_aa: CASSSKAWVGGNEQFF; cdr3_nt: TGTGCCAGCAGCTCCAAGGCGTGGGTCGGGGGCAATGAGCAGTTCTTC
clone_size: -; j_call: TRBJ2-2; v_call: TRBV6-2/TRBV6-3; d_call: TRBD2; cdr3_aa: CASSYVAGGPNTGELFF; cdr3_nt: TGTGCCAGCAGTTACGTGGCGGGAGGGCCCAACACCGGGGAGCTGTTTTTT
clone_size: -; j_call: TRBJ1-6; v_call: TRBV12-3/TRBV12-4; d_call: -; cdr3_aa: CASTVTGNSPLHF; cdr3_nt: TGTGCCAGCACCGTCACAGGGAATTCACCCCTCCACTTT
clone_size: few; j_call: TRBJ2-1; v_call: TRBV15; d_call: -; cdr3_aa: CATSREAPRYNEQFF; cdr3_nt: TGTGCCACCAGCAGAGAGGCTCCGCGATACAATGAGCAGTTCTTC
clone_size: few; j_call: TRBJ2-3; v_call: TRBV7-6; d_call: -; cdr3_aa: CASSQTPSVSTDTQYF; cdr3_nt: TGTGCCAGCAGTCAGACCCCTAGCGTGAGCACAGATACGCAGTATTTT
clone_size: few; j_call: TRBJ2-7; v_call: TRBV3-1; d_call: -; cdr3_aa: CASSPDNGARTYEQYF; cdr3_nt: TGTGCCAGCAGCCCAGATAACGGCGCCAGAACCTACGAGCAGTACTTC
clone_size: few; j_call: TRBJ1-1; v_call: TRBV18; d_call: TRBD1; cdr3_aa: CASSPPGGWDSREAFF; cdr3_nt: TGTGCCAGCTCACCACCGGGCGGTTGGGACAGTCGGGAAGCTTTCTTT
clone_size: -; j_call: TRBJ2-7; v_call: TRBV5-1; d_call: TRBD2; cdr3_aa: CASSRTSGLSYEQYF; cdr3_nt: TGCGCCAGCAGCCGGACTAGCGGCTTATCCTACGAGCAGTACTTC
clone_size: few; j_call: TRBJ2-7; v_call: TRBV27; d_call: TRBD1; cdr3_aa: CASRAGTGAYEQYF; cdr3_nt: TGTGCCAGCAGAGCCGGGACAGGGGCTTACGAGCAGTACTTC
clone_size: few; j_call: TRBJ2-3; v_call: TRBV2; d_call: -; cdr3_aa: CASMGWAGSTDTQYF; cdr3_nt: TGTGCCAGCATGGGGTGGGCCGGTAGCACAGATACGCAGTATTTT
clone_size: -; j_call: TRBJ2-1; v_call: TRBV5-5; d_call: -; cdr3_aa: CASSSVRQSSYNEQFF; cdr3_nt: TGTGCCAGCAGCTCCGTGAGACAGAGCTCCTACAATGAGCAGTTCTTC
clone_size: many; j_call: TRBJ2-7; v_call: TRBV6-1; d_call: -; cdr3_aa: CASRVGPSYEQYF; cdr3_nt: TGTGCCAGCCGGGTCGGACCCTCCTACGAGCAGTACTTC
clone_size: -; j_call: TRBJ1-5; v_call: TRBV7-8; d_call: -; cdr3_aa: CASSFDLTGWGQPQHF; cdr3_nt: TGTGCCAGCAGCTTCGACCTGACAGGCTGGGGTCAGCCCCAGCATTTT
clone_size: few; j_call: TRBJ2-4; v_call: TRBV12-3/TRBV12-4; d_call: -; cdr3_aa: CASSYWTNIQYF; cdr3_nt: TGTGCCAGCAGTTACTGGACAAACATTCAGTACTTC
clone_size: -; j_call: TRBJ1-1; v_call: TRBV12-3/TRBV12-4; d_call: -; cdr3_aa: CASSLMSSEAFF; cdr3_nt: TGTGCCAGCAGTTTAATGTCGTCTGAAGCTTTCTTT
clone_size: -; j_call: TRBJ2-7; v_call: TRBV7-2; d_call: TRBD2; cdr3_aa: CASSLGLVSYEQYF; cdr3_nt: TGTGCCAGCAGCCTGGGACTAGTCTCCTACGAGCAGTACTTC